The T cell receptor beta chain under discussion was sequenced for a study of CD8 T cells in ankylosing spondylitis. Quantitative molecular-barcoded 5'-RACE generated the TCR beta libraries. TCRdb re-called the 5' RACE reads through MiXCR, storing one row per CDR3 protein. Here the sample spans around 130,000 distinct CDR3 sequences, approximately 9.7% being singletons. Study-level points and caveats: Under 10 highly homologous variants formed a TCR beta motif that appeared characteristic of ankylosing spondylitis blood. Researchers reportedly found disease-linked clones significantly enriched in matched ankylosing spondylitis synovial fluid. Earlier reports found some motif variants in synovial fluid and blood in reactive arthritis.

The germline V gene has CDR1 SGHVS and CDR2 FQNEAQ. CDR3 length equals 14 residues. V lost 4 bases and J lost 2; bases outside the gene matches: 4. A note on this clonotype: The antigen is undetermined. A much larger clone lies a single base off, so this may be a read error.

The J gene is TRBJ2-5, the V gene TRBV7-8; 7 nucleotides match TRBD2. Sequencing was performed on blood, either unsorted or a sorted T cell fraction (not recorded which). The TCR sequence derives from a male donor with ankylosing spondylitis or in good health (not recorded which). CDR3 region: CASSSRGDQETQYF. CDR3 sequence (DNA): TGTGCCAGCAGCTCACGGGGGGATCAAGAGACCCAGTACTTC.